This T cell receptor beta chain was recorded in a study of CD8 T cells in ankylosing spondylitis. Findings and limits, study-wide: Disease-associated clones were reportedly significantly overrepresented in matched ankylosing spondylitis synovial fluid.

This clonotype was recorded at least ten times. Its target is unknown. There are 15 residues in the CDR3. Trimming shortened V by 2 bases and J by 12 bases, and 20 bases separated the two germline ends. As the method for making TCR beta libraries, quantitative 5'-RACE with molecular barcodes was used. TCRdb re-derived calls from the 5' RACE reads in MiXCR, one entry per CDR3 protein. The sample has over 100,000 distinct CDR3 sequences; about an eighth are singletons. Sequenced sample: blood, either unsorted or a sorted T cell fraction (not recorded which). This sequence joins TRBV12-3 or TRBV12-4 and TRBJ1-5; D might be TRBD1 (6 bases). The source is a female donor with ankylosing spondylitis or in good health (not recorded which). The CDR3 DNA follows: TGTGCCAGCAGTTTATTCCCACAGGGAATTGGGCACCAGCATTTT. Encoded protein: CASSLFPQGIGHQHF.